The 6 T cell receptor beta chains reported below all come from one sample, sequenced in a study of T cells in Graves' hyperthyroidism and ophthalmopathy. Researchers took RNA transcripts and amplified the TCR beta CDR3 regions from them. Using the HTBI primer set, a first-round RT-PCR was run on the TCR CDR3. Via MiXCR, TCRdb re-called the multiplex PCR reads, giving one row per CDR3 protein. The sample shows 600,000 to 800,000 distinct CDR3 sequences, approximately 40% of them seen only once. The sequenced sample was blood. The receptors derive from a woman in her 40s with Graves' hyperthyroidism.

J is TRBJ1-1 and V is TRBV10-2; tentatively, D is TRBD1 (5 bases). CDR1 is WSHSY, CDR2 SAAADI, per germline. The length of the CDR3 is 13 residues. V was pared by 6 bases and J by 4 bases, with 12 bases between. CDR3 bases: TGCGCCAGCAGGGCCATAGGGGTCACTGAAGCTTTCTTT. This codes for CASRAIGVTEAFF.

In its sample, this clonotype was seen many times. The rearrangement uses TRBV7-9 and TRBJ1-1; the D gene is possibly TRBD1 (5 bases). The V and J ends lost 5 bases and 1 base respectively, with 11 bases between them. From germline, CDR1 is SEHNR and CDR2 FQNEAQ (reference sequence). This CDR3 region has 14 residues. This CDR3 reads CASSRREENTEAFF. Here the CDR3 DNA reads TGTGCCAGCAGCCGCAGGGAGGAGAACACTGAAGCTTTCTTT.

This clonotype has just a few counts. The rearrangement joins TRBV7-2 to TRBJ2-5; 7 nucleotides agree with TRBD2. The CDR3 sequence is 15 residues long. Germline V CDR1 and CDR2: SGHTA, FQGNSA. The junction had 10 bases not matched to a gene; V was cut back by 5 bases and J by 4 bases. CDR3 amino acids: CASSQPAGVGETQYF. CDR3 sequence (DNA): TGTGCCAGCAGCCAACCGGCGGGAGTAGGAGAGACCCAGTACTTC. The variable domain in full, completed from reference TRBV7-2 and TRBJ2-5, reads GAGVSQSPSNKVTEKGKDVELRCDPISGHTALYWYRQSLGQGLEFLIYFQGNSAPDKSGLPSDRFSAERTGGSVSTLTIQRTQQEDSAVYLCASSQPAGVGETQYFGPGTRLLVL.

The CDR3 DNA reads as TGCAGTGCTAGAGGCGGGGGGGTGGGCTCCTATAATTCACCCCTCCACTTT. Translating gives CSARGGGVGSYNSPLHF. The V call is TRBV20-1, the J call TRBJ1-6, with D maybe TRBD1 (5 bases). CDR1 is DFQATT, CDR2 SNEGSKA, per germline (reference sequence). The CDR3 spans 17 residues. V was shortened by 1 base and J by 0 bases, with 13 bases between the two germline ends.

The chain links TRBV12-3 or TRBV12-4 to TRBJ1-5; unclear D gene. V was cut by 4 bases and J by 3 bases, with 16 bases left in between. The CDR3 has 16 residues. CDR3 amino acids: CASSSETRRNNQPQHF. The CDR3 bases are TGTGCCAGCAGTTCCGAGACTCGGAGAAACAATCAGCCCCAGCATTTT.

The gene calls are TRBV2 and TRBJ2-5; D is undetermined. V gave up 6 bases and J gave up 5 bases, with 13 bases separating them. This CDR3 has 13 residues. Germline V gene sequence: CDR1 SNHLY, CDR2 FYNNEI. DNA of the CDR3: TGTGCCAGCAGGAACGAAGGCTGGGAGACCCAGTACTTC. It encodes CASRNEGWETQYF. Based on the CDR3 plus reference TRBV2 and TRBJ2-5, the full variable domain is EPEVTQTPSHQVTQMGQEVILRCVPISNHLYFYWYRQILGQKVEFLVSFYNNEISEKSEIFDDQFSVERPDGSNFTLKIRSTKLEDSAMYFCASRNEGWETQYFGPGTRLLVL.